This record concerns one T cell receptor (beta chain) sequence. This clone was observed a handful of times. Its cognate antigen has yet to be identified. No much larger clone is present one base from it, and per-base qualities are unavailable. This sample is part of a study of T cell responses to AZD1222 COVID-19 vaccine (dated by TCRdb to 2020 to 2023). In terms of the full investigation: AZD1222 recipients given second doses at about 4 weeks or at about 12 weeks were pooled, since spike-specific TCR depth and breadth were not found to differ between the two schedules. A total of 230 to 250 trial participants underwent TCR sequencing, of whom 207 had received two doses of AZD1222 and 26 had received two doses of the MenACWY control vaccine. Trial participants were enrolled by age into subgroups of 18-55, 56-69 and 70-plus years, and around 150, 28 and 57 TCR-sequenced participants, respectively, were included in these subgroups. On the study overall, not on this receptor specifically: Conclusions about previously exposed vaccinees were limited because only six AZD1222 recipients were SARS-CoV-2 seropositive at baseline. The 56-69-year group was small, and its depth increase did not reach significance, likely because of low power. Participants were mostly white British and included more females than males, and it was suggested by the authors that clonal diversity may have been underestimated. A significant rise in spike-specific TCR breadth and depth was observed after two AZD1222 doses relative to day 0 and relative to MenACWY recipients. CD4 TCRs associated with the vaccine covered the entire spike protein, and the dominant responses were in regions 160-218 and 743-854. Reportedly, almost half of the unique spike-specific TCRs recognized epitopes lying outside the regions that are mutated in the B.1.351 and B.1.1.7 variants. Because no samples from the day 14 peak response were available, repertoires could be characterized only after the peak T cell response.

The time point label, as the study defines it: baseline before first vaccination. Vaccinee samples were obtained from the UK trials COV001 and COV002, which included a single-blind randomized controlled phase 2/3 trial of AZD1222 (ChAdOx1 nCoV-19) in healthy adults. For TCRbeta chain sequencing, PBMC samples from trial participants were taken at day 0 and at day 28 after the second dose. The CDR3 regions of human TCRbeta chains were analyzed by immunosequencing. The original pipeline was this. Repertoire TCRs were checked for matches against a reference library of SARS-CoV-2-specific TCRs that had been generated using the MIRA antigen-specificity platform. Breadth meant the fraction of unique TCRs that were SARS-CoV-2-associated, whereas depth meant the fraction of total T cells that were SARS-CoV-2-associated. Using the MIRA data, each spike-specific TCR was mapped to the spike region that the TCR reacts to and placed in a CD4 or CD8 class. Log10-transformed breadth and depth values were compared by one-way ANOVA with Sidak's multiple comparisons tests. TCRdb stores this immuneACCESS table with in-frame sequences only. Part of the clones is absent; in the studies checked, under half of the shortfall reflects unresolved V genes, and no reason is known for the rest. V, J and clone size were drawn from that table, and D and trimming were deduced from the DNA. This sample is represented by about 150,000 clones; 80% to 90% of them were singletons. 6.9% of the sample lies in the top ten.

Sequenced material: peripheral blood, taken on day 0 of AZD1222 vaccination. The source of this sequence is an adult in good health.

For the CDR3, the sequence is CASSDLEKGAGNSPLHF. The DNA reads as follows: TGTGCCAGCAGCGATTTGGAAAAGGGGGCCGGTAATTCACCCCTCCACTTT. This sequence uses TRBV5-6 and TRBJ1-6; the central 7 bases match TRBD1. For CDR1 and CDR2, the germline V gene lists SGHDT and YYEEEE. Germline trimming amounts to 4 bases on V and 6 bases on J, with 13 as the count of junction bases outside the gene matches. The CDR3 numbers 17 residues from cysteine through phenylalanine. The DNA shown is the 51-base CDR3, in frame from base 1.